This T cell receptor beta chain was obtained from a study of Tregs in tolerant kidney transplant recipients. CD4+CD25+CD127- Tregs, CD4+CD25- non-Tregs, CD4 and CD8 cells were sorted. Notes on the study in general: Few patients were studied, so findings need validation in larger groups. Tolerant patients' donor-specific Tregs expanded beyond overall Tregs, suggesting antigen-driven growth.

Only one count was recorded for this clone. Its antigen is not known. Produced via immunoSEQ multiplex PCR; TCRdb's table is partial and in-frame only. The data hold about 87,000 clones, with over 85% observed a single time. Germline CDR1 reads MNHNY; CDR2 reads SVGAGI (reference sequence). The CDR3 is 14 amino acids. Trimming cost V 10 bases and J 5 bases, with 18 bases left between them. The chain links TRBV6-6 to TRBJ2-1, with D perhaps TRBD2 (6 bases). The source material was CD4+ T cells from blood, sampled before the transplant. The TCR sequence derives from a human donor who received a combined kidney and bone marrow transplant. In DNA, the CDR3 is TGTGCCACCCAACGGTTAGCGGCAAACAATGAGCAGTTCTTC. Its protein product is CATQRLAANNEQFF.